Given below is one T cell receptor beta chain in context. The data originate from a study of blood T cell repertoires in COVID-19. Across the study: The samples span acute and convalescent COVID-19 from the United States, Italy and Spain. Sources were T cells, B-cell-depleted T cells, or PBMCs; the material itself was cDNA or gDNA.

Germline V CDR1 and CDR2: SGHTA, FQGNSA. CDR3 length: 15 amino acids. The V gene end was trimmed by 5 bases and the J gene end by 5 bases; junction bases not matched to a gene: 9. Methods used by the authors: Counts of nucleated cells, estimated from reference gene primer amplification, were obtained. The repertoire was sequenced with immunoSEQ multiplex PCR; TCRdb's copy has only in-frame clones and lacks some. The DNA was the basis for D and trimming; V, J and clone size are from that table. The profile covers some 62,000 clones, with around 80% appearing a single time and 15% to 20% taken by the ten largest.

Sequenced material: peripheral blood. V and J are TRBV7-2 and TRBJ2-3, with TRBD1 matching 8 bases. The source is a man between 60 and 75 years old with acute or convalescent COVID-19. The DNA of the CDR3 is TGTGCCAGCAGCGAGGGCAGGGGGCGGAAAGATACGCAGTATTTT. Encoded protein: CASSEGRGRKDTQYF. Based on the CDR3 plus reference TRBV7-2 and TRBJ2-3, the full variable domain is GAGVSQSPSNKVTEKGKDVELRCDPISGHTALYWYRQSLGQGLEFLIYFQGNSAPDKSGLPSDRFSAERTGGSVSTLTIQRTQQEDSAVYLCASSEGRGRKDTQYFGPGTRLTVL.